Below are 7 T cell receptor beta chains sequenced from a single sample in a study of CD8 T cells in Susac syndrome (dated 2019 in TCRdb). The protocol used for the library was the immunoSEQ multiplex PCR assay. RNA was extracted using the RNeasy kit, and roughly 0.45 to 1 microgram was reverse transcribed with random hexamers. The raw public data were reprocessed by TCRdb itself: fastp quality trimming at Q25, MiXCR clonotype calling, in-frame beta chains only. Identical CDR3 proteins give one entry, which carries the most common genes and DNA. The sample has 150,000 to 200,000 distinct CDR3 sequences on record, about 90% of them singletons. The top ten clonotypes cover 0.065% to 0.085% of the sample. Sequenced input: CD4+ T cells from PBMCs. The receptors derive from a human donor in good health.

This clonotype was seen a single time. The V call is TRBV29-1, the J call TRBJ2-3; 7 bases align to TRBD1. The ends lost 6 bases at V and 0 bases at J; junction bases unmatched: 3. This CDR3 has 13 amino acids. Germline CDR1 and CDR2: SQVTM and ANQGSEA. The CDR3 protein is CSVEGQSTDTQYF. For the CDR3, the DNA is TGCAGCGTCGAGGGACAGAGCACAGATACGCAGTATTTT.

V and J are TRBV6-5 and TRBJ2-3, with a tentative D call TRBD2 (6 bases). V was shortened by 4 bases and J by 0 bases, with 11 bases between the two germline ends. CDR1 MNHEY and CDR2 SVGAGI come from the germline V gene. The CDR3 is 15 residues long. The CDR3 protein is CASSLDYPSTDTQYF. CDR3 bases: TGTGCCAGCAGTTTGGACTATCCTAGCACAGATACGCAGTATTTT.

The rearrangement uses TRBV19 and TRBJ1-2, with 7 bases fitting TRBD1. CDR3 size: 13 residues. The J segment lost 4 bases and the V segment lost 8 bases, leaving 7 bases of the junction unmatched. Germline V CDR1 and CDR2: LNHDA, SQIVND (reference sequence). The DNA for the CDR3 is TGTGCCAGTCGCCCCGGGACAGCCTATGGCTACACCTTC. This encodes CASRPGTAYGYTF. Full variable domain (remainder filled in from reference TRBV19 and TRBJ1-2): DGGITQSPKYLFRKEGQNVTLSCEQNLNHDAMYWYRQDPGQGLRLIYYSQIVNDFQKGDIAEGYSVSREKKESFPLTVTSAQKNPTAFYLCASRPGTAYGYTFGSGTRLTVV.

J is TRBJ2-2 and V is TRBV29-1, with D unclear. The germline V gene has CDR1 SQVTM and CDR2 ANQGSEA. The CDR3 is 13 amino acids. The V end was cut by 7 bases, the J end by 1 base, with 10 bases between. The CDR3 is CSGHSVNTGELFF. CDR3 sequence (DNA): TGCAGCGGACACAGCGTGAACACCGGGGAGCTGTTTTTT.

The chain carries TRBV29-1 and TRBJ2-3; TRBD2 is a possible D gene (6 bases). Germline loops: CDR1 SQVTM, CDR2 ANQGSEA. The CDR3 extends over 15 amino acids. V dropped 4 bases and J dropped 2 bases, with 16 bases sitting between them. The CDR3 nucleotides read TGCAGCGTTGGGGGTTCGGGAGTCCCCACAGATACGCAGTATTTT. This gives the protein CSVGGSGVPTDTQYF.

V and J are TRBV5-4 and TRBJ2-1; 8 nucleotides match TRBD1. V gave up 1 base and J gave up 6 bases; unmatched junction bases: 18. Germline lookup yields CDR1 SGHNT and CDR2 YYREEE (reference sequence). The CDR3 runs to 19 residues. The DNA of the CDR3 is TGTGCCAGCAGCTTGTTAAAGACAGGGGCCATCTATACCTCCAATGAGCAGTTCTTC. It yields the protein CASSLLKTGAIYTSNEQFF.

As DNA, the CDR3 is TGCGCCAGCAGCAGGACTAGCGCGAACACCGGGGAGCTGTTTTTT. Protein: CASSRTSANTGELFF. The V call is TRBV5-1, the J call TRBJ2-2; TRBD2 matches 9 bases. Losses at the gene ends were 4 bases for V and 0 bases for J; bases not matched to a gene: 1. CDR3 length: 15 residues. Germline CDR1 and CDR2: SGHRS and YFSETQ. The variable domain in full, completed from reference TRBV5-1 and TRBJ2-2, reads KAGVTQTPRYLIKTRGQQVTLSCSPISGHRSVSWYQQTPGQGLQFLFEYFSETQRNKGNFPGRFSGRQFSNSRSEMNVSTLELGDSALYLCASSRTSANTGELFFGEGSRLTVL.